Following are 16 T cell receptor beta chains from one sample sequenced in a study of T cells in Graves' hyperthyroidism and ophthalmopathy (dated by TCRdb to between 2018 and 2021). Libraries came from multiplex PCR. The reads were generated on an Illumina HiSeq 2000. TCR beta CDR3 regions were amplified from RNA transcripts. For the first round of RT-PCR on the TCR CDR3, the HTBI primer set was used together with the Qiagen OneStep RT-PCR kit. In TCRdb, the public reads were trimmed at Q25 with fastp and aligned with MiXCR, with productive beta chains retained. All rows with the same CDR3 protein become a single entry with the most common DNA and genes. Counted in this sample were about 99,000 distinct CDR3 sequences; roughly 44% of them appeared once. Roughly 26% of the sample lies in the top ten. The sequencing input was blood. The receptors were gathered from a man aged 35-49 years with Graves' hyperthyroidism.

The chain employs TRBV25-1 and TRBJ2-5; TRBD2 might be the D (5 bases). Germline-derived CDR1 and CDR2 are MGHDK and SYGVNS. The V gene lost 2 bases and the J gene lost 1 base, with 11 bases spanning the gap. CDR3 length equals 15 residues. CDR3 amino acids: CASSEEGFGQETQYF. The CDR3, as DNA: TGTGCCAGCAGTGAAGAGGGATTTGGCCAAGAGACCCAGTACTTC.

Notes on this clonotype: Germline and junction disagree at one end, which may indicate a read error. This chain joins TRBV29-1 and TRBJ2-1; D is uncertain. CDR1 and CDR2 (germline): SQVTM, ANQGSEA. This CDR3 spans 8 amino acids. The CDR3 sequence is CSGNEQLF. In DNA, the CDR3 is TGCAGCGGTAATGAGCAGCTCTTC.

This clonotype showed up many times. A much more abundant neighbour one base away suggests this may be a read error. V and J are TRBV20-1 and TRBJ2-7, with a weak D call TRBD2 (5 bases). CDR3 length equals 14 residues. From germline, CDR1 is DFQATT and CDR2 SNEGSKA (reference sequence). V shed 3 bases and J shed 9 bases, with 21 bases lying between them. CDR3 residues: CSARYPSFGRVQYF. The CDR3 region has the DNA TGCAGTGCTAGGTACCCTAGCTTTGGGCGCGTGCAGTACTTC.

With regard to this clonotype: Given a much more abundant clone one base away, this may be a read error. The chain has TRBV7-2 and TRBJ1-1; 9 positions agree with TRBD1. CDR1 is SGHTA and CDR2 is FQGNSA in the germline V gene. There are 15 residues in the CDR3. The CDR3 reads CASSRGTGFNTVAFF. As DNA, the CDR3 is TGTGCCAGCAGCCGCGGGACAGGGTTTAACACTGTAGCTTTCTTT.

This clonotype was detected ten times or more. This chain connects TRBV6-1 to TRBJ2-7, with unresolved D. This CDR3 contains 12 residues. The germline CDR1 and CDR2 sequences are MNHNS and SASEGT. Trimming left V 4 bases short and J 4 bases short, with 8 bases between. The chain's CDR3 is CASSGVVYEQYF. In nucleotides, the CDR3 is TGTGCCAGCAGTGGGGTCGTTTACGAGCAGTACTTC.

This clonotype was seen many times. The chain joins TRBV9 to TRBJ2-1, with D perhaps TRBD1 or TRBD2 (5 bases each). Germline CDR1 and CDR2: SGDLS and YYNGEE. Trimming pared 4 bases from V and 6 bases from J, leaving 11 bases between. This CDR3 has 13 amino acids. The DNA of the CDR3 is TGTGCCAGCAGCTGGGACCCCTCCAATGAGCAGTTCTTC. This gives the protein CASSWDPSNEQFF.

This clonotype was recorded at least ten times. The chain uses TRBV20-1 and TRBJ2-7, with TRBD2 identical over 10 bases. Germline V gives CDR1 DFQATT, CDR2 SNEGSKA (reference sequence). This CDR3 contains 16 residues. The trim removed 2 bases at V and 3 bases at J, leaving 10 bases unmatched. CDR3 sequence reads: CSARPGWASGGYEQYF. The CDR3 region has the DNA TGCAGTGCTAGACCGGGTTGGGCTAGCGGGGGCTACGAGCAGTACTTC.

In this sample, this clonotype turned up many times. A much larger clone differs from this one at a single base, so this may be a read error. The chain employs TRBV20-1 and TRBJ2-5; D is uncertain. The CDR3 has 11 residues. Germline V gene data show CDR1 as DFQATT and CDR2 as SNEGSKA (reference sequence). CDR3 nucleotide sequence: TGCAGTGCTATACTAAAAGAGACCCAGTGCTTC. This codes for CSAILKETQCF.

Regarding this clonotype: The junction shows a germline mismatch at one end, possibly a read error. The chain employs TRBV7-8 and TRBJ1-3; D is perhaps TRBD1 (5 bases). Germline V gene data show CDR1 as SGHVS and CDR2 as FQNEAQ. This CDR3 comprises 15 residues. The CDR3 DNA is TGTGCCAGCAGCTTACAGGGACTCGCTGGAAACACCATATTCTTT. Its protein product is CASSLQGLAGNTIFF.

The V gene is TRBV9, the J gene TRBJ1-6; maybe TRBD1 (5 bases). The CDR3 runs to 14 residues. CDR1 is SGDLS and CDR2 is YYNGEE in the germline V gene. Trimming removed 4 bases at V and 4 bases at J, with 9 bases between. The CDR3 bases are TGTGCCAGCAGCCCCGGGACTTATAATTCACCCCTCCACTTT. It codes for CASSPGTYNSPLHF.

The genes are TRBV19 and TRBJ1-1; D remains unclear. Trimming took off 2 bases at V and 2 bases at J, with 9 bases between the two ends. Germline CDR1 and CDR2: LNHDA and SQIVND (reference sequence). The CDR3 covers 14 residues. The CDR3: CASSIRRINTEAFF. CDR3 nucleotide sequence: TGTGCCAGTAGTATAAGACGGATTAACACTGAAGCTTTCTTT.

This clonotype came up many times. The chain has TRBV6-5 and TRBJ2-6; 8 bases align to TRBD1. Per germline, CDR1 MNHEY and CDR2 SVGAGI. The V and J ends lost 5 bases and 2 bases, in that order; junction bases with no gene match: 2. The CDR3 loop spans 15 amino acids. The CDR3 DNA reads TGTGCCAGCAGTCCACAGGGGGCTGGGGCCAACGTCCTGACTTTC. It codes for CASSPQGAGANVLTF.

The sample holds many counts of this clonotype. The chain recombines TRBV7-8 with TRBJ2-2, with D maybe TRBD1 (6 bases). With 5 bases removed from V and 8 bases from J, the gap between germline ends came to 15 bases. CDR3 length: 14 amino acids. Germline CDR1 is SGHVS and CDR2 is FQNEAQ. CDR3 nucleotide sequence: TGTGCCAGCAGCGTTCGTTTCGGACAGGGGGAGCTGTTTTTT. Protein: CASSVRFGQGELFF.

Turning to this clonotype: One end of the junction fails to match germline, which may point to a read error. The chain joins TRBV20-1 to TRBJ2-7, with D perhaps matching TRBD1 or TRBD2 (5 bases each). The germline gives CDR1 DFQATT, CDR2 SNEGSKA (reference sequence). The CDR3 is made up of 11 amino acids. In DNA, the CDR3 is TGCAGTGCCGTAGGGGAGAGCGAGCAGTACTTT. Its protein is CSAVGESEQYF.

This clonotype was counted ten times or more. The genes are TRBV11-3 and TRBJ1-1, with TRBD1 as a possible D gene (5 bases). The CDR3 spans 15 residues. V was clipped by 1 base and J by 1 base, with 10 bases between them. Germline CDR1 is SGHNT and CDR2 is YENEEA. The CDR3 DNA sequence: TGTGCCAGCAGCTTAGGCGGGACGCAGAACACTGAAGCTTTCTTT. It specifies CASSLGGTQNTEAFF.

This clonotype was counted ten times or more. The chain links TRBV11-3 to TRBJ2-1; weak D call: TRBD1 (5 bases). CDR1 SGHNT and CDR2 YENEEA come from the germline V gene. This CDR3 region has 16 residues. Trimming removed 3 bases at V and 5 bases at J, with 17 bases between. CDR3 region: CASSLDRQGRDNEQFF. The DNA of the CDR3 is TGTGCCAGCAGCTTGGATAGGCAGGGTCGAGACAATGAGCAGTTCTTC.